The sequence of this TCR beta chain was determined in a study of blood T cells in healthy people across ages. The CDR3 length is 15 residues. V lost 1 base to trimming and J lost 4 bases, with 11 bases between them. From germline, CDR1 is LGHNA and CDR2 YNFKEQ. About 10 milliliters of peripheral blood were drawn from each donor into EDTA-treated tubes. At least 7 million PBMCs were isolated per sample. In this sample, this clonotype turned up a few times. Next came a second PCR, run for about 7 to 12 cycles, which used a sample-barcoded 5' primer along with a J-beta primer mix. TCRdb recomputed calls from the 5' RACE reads with MiXCR, one row per CDR3 protein. The sample holds hundreds of thousands of distinct CDR3 sequences, around 45% seen once.

The clonotype originates from a woman aged 60-75 years in good health. The specimen was blood. V usage is TRBV4-2 and J usage is TRBJ1-5; maybe TRBD1 (5 bases). The CDR3 reads CASSQGLQVNQPQHF. CDR3 bases: TGTGCCAGCAGCCAAGGGTTACAGGTTAATCAGCCCCAGCATTTT.